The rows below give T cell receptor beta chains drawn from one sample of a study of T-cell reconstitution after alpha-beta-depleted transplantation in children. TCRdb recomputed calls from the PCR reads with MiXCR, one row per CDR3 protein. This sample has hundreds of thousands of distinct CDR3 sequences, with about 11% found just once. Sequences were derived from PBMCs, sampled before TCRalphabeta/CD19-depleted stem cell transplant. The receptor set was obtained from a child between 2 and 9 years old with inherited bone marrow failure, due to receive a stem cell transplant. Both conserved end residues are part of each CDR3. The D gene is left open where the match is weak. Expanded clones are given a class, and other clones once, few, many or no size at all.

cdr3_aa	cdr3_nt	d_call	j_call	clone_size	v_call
CASRLAELSTNEQFF	TGTGCCAGCAGGTTAGCGGAACTCTCTACAAATGAGCAGTTCTTC	NA	TRBJ2-1	NA	TRBV6-5
CASSWDSGEKLFF	TGCGCCAGCAGTTGGGACAGCGGGGAAAAACTGTTTTTT	TRBD1	TRBJ1-4	many	TRBV5-1
CASSLGGRDTEAFF	TGTGCCAGCAGCTTGGGAGGTAGGGACACTGAAGCTTTCTTT	NA	TRBJ1-1	many	TRBV5-5
CASSLTKGRAGADEQYF	TGTGCCAGCAGCTTAACGAAGGGTAGAGCGGGAGCCGATGAGCAGTACTTC	TRBD2	TRBJ2-7	NA	TRBV11-1
CASSFGTSGSVYNEQFF	TGTGCCAGCAGTTTTGGGACTAGCGGGAGTGTCTACAATGAGCAGTTCTTC	TRBD2	TRBJ2-1	many	TRBV12-3/TRBV12-4
CASSLWLAVEVGTGELFF	TGTGCCAGCAGTTTATGGCTAGCGGTAGAGGTGGGCACCGGGGAGCTGTTTTTT	TRBD2	TRBJ2-2	few	TRBV12-3/TRBV12-4
CASSQDAELAYEQYF	TGTGCCAGCAGCCAAGATGCGGAACTAGCCTACGAGCAGTACTTC	NA	TRBJ2-7	many	TRBV4-2
CASSLLRAGGVYEQYF	TGTGCCAGCAGCCTACTTCGGGCGGGAGGAGTCTACGAGCAGTACTTC	TRBD2	TRBJ2-7	many	TRBV13
CSASPTSSYEQYF	TGCAGTGCTAGTCCGACTAGCTCCTACGAGCAGTACTTC	NA	TRBJ2-7	many	TRBV20-1
CASSPLAGNTEAFF	TGTGCCAGCTCACCCTTAGCAGGGAACACTGAAGCTTTCTTT	NA	TRBJ1-1	many	TRBV18
CASSQGAGVADTQYF	TGTGCCAGCAGCCAAGGAGCGGGAGTGGCAGATACGCAGTATTTT	TRBD2	TRBJ2-3	many	TRBV3-1
CASSFQLWGGTQYF	TGTGCCAGCAGTTTTCAGCTGTGGGGGGGGACCCAGTACTTC	TRBD2	TRBJ2-5	NA	TRBV28
CASSSSGRQWGNEQFF	TGTGCCAGCAGCTCGAGCGGGAGGCAGTGGGGCAATGAGCAGTTCTTC	TRBD2	TRBJ2-1	many	TRBV7-2
CASSSQDRVGPQTSNQPQHF	TGTGCCAGCAGTTCCCAGGACAGGGTGGGACCCCAAACCAGCAATCAGCCCCAGCATTTT	TRBD1	TRBJ1-5	NA	TRBV6-2/TRBV6-3
CASSFFTGSAYEQYF	TGCGCCAGCAGCTTCTTTACCGGATCTGCCTACGAGCAGTACTTC	NA	TRBJ2-7	NA	TRBV5-1
CASSWDRVPETQYF	TGTGCCAGCAGCTGGGACAGGGTACCGGAGACCCAGTACTTC	TRBD1	TRBJ2-5	many	TRBV5-6
CASSFNGPALEQYF	TGTGCCAGCAGTTTCAATGGGCCCGCCTTGGAGCAGTACTTC	NA	TRBJ2-7	few	TRBV27